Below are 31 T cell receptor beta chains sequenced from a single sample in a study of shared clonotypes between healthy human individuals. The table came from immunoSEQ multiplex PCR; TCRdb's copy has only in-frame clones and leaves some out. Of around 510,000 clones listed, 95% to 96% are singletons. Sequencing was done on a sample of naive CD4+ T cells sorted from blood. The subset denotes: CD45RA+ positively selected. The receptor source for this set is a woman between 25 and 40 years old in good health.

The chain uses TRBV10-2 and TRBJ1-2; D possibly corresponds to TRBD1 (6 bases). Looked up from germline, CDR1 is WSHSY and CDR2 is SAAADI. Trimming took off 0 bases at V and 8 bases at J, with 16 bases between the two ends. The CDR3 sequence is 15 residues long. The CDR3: CASSESGRGPIGYTF. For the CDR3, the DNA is TGCGCCAGCAGTGAGTCGGGCAGGGGACCGATAGGCTACACCTTC.

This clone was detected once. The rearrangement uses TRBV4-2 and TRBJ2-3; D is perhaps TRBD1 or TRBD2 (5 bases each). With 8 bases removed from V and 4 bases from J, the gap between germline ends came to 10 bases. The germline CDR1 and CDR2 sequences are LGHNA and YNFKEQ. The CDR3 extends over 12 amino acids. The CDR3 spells CASGGRADTQYF. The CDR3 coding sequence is TGTGCCAGCGGGGGTCGCGCAGATACGCAGTATTTT.

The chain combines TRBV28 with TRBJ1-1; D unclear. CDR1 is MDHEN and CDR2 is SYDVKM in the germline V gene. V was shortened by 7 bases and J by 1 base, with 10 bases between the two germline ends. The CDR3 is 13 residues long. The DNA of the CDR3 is TGTGCCAGCACCTCGAGGTGGAACACTGAAGCTTTCTTT. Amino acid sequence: CASTSRWNTEAFF.

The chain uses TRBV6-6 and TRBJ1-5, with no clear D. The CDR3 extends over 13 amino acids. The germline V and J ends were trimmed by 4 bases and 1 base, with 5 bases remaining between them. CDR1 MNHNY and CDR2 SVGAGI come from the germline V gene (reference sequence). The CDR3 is CASSLWSNQPQHF. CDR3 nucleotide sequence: TGTGCCAGCAGTTTGTGGAGCAATCAGCCCCAGCATTTT.

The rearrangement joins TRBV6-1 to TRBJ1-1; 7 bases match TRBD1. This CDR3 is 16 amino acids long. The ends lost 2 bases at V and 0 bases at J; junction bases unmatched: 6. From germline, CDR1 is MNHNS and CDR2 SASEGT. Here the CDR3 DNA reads TGTGCCAGCAGTGAAACGGGACAGATTATGAACACTGAAGCTTTCTTT. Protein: CASSETGQIMNTEAFF.

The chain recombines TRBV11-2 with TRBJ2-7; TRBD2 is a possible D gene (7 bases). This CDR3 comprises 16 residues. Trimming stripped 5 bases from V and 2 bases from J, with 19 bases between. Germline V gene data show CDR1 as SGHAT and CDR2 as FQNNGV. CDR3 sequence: CASSPGGGKNPYEQYF. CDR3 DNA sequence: TGTGCCAGCAGCCCTGGCGGGGGCAAAAACCCCTACGAGCAGTACTTC.

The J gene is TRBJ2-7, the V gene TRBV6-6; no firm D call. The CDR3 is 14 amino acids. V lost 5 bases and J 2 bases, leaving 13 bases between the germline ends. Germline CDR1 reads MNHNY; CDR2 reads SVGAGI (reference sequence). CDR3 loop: CASSNTFGTYEQYF. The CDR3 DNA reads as TGTGCCAGCAGTAACACCTTCGGAACCTACGAGCAGTACTTC.

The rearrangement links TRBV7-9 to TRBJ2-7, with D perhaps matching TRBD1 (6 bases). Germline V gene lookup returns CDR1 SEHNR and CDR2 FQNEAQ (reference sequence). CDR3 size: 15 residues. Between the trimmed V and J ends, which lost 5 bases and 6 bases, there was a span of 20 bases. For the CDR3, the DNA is TGTGCCAGCAGCACGACAGGCCACTCTCTCCTCGAGCAGTACTTC. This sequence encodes CASSTTGHSLLEQYF.

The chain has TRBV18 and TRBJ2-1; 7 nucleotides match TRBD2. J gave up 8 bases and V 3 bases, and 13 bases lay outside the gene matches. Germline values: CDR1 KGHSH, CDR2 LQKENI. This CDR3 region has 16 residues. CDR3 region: CASSPPGGTAIYEQFF. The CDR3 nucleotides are TGTGCCAGCTCACCTCCCGGGGGGACCGCGATCTATGAGCAGTTCTTC.

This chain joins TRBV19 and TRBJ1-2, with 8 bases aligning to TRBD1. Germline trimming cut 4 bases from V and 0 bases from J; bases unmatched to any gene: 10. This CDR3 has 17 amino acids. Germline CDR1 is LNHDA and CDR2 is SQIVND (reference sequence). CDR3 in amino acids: CASSTDSSDRANYGYTF. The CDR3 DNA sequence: TGTGCCAGTAGTACCGATTCCTCGGACAGGGCTAACTATGGCTACACCTTC.

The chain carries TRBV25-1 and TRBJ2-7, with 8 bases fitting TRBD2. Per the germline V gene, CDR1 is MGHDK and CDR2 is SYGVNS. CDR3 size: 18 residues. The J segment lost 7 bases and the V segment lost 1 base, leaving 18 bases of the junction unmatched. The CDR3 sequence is CASSESGLASGGLREQYF. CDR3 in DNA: TGTGCCAGCAGTGAATCAGGGTTAGCGAGCGGGGGTCTGAGGGAGCAGTACTTC.

The CDR3 sequence: CASSLRRAAKNIQYF. The CDR3 DNA sequence: TGTGCCAGCAGTTTGAGGAGGGCAGCCAAAAACATTCAGTACTTC. The V and J genes are TRBV28 and TRBJ2-4; TRBD2 is a possible D gene (6 bases). In germline, CDR1 is MDHEN, CDR2 SYDVKM. The CDR3 runs to 15 residues. V was pared by 3 bases and J by 0 bases, with 9 bases between. Full variable domain (missing parts from reference TRBV28 and TRBJ2-4): DVKVTQSSRYLVKRTGEKVFLECVQDMDHENMFWYRQDPGLGLRLIYFSYDVKMKEKGDIPEGYSVSREKKERFSLILESASTNQTSMYLCASSLRRAAKNIQYFGAGTRLSVL.

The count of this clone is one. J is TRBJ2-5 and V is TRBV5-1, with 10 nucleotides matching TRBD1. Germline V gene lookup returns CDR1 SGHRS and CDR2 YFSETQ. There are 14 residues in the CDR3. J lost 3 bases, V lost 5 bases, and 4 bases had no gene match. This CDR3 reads CASRRTGGEETQYF. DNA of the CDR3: TGCGCCAGCAGGCGGACAGGGGGAGAAGAGACCCAGTACTTC.

In DNA form, the CDR3 reads TGTGCCAGCAGCTTGGGACAGACCGGGGAGCTGTTTTTT. Its protein is CASSLGQTGELFF. The chain joins TRBV7-9 to TRBJ2-2; 7 positions agree with TRBD1. The CDR3 is made up of 13 amino acids. Looked up from germline, CDR1 is SEHNR and CDR2 is FQNEAQ (reference sequence). V shed 3 bases and J 5 bases; nucleotides not matched to a gene: 0.

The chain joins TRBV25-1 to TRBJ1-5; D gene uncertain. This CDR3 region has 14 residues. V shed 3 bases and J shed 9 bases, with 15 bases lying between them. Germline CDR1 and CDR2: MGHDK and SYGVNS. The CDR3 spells CASSDNRGTSPQHF. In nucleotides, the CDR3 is TGTGCCAGCAGTGATAACAGAGGAACGTCGCCCCAGCATTTT.

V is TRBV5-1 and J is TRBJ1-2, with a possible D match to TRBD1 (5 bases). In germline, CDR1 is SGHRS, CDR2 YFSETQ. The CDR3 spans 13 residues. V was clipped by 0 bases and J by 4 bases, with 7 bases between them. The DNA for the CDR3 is TGCGCCAGCAGCTTGGAAACAGGCTATGGCTACACCTTC. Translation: CASSLETGYGYTF.

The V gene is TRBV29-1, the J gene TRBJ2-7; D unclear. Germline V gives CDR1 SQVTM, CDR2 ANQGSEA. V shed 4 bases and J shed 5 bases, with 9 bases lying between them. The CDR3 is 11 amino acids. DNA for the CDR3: TGCAGCGTTGCACAGCAGGACGAGCAGTACTTC. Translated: CSVAQQDEQYF.

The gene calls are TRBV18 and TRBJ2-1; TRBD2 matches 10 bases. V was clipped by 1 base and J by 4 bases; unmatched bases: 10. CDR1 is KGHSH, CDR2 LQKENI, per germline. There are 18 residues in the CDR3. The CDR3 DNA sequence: TGTGCCAGCTCACCACAAAGTTCGGCTAGCGGGAGTTACAATGAGCAGTTCTTC. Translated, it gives CASSPQSSASGSYNEQFF.

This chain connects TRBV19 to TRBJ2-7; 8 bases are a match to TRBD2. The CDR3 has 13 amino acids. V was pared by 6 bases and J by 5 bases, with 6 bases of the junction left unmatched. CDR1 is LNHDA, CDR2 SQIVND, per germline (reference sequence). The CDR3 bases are TGTGCCAGTAGAGCGAGCGGGAGCCACGAGCAGTACTTC. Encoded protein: CASRASGSHEQYF. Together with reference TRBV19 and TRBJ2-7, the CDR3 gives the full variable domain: DGGITQSPKYLFRKEGQNVTLSCEQNLNHDAMYWYRQDPGQGLRLIYYSQIVNDFQKGDIAEGYSVSREKKESFPLTVTSAQKNPTAFYLCASRASGSHEQYFGPGTRLTVT.

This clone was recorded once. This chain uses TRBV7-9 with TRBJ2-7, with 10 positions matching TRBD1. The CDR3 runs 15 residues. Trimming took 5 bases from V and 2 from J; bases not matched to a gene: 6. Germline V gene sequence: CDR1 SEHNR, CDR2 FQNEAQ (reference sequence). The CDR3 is CASSAEGQGPYEQYF. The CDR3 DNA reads TGTGCCAGCAGCGCAGAGGGACAGGGGCCCTACGAGCAGTACTTC.

The CDR3 DNA reads TGCGCCAGCAGCCTCCCAGACAGGGCCCCTGGGGCCAACGTCCTGACTTTC. Protein sequence: CASSLPDRAPGANVLTF. J is TRBJ2-6 and V is TRBV23-1, with 7 positions matching TRBD1. TRBV23-1 is an open reading frame whose function is uncertain. Trimming at V came to 6 bases and at J to 2 bases, leaving 10 bases not matched to a gene. This CDR3 is 17 amino acids long.

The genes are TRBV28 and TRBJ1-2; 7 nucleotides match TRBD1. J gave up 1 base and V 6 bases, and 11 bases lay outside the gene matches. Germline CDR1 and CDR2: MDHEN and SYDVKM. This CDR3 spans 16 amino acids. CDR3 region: CASSPSGQSLNYGYTF. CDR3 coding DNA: TGTGCCAGCAGCCCGTCGGGACAGTCCCTTAACTATGGCTACACCTTC.

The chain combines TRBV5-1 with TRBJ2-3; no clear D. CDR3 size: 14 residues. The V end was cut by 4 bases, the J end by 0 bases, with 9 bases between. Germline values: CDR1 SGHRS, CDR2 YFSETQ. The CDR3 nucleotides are TGCGCCAGCAGCCGGCAGTCTAGCACAGATACGCAGTATTTT. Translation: CASSRQSSTDTQYF.

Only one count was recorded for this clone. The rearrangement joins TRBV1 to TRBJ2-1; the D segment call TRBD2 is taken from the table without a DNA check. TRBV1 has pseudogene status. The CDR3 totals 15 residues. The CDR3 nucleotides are TGCACCAGCAGCCAAGGTCTAGCGTTCCCCAATGAGCAGTTCTTC. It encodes CTSSQGLAFPNEQFF.

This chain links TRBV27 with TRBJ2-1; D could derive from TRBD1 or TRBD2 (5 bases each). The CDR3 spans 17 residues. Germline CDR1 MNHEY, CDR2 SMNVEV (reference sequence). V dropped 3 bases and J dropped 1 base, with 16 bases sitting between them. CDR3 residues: CASSLFQGPGSYNEQFF. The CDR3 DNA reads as TGTGCCAGCAGTTTGTTCCAGGGACCTGGTTCCTACAATGAGCAGTTCTTC.

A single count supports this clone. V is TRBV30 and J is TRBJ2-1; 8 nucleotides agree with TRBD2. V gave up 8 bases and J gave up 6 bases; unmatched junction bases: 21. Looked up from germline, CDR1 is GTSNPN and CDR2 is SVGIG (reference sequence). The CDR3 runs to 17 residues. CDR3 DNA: TGTGCCGGAGCTGTAACAGGGAAGCGGGAGTCAGGCAATGAGCAGTTCTTC. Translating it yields CAGAVTGKRESGNEQFF.

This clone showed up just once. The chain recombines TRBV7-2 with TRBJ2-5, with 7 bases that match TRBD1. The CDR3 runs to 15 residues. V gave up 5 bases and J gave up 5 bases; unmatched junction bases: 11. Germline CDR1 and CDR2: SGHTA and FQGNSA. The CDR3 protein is CASSLRQGGMETQYF. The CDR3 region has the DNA TGTGCCAGCAGCCTGAGACAGGGCGGTATGGAGACCCAGTACTTC.

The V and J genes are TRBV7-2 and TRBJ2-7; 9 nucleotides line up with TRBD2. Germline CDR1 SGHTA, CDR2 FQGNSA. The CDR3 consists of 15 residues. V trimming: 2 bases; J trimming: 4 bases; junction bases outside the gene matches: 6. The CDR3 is CASSLSASGKYEQYF. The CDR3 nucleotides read TGTGCCAGCAGCTTAAGCGCTAGCGGGAAATACGAGCAGTACTTC.

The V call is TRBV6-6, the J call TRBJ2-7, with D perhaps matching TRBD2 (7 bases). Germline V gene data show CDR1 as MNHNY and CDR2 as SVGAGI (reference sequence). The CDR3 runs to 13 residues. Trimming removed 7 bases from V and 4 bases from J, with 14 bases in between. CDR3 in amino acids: CASKPAGTYEQYF. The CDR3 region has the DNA TGTGCCAGCAAACCAGCGGGGACATACGAGCAGTACTTC.

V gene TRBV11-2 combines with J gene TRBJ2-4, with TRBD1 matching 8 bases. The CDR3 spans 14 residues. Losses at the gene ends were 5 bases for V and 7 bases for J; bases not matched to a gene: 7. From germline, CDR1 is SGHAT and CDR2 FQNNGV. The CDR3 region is CASSADRERNIQYF. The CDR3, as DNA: TGTGCCAGCAGCGCGGACAGGGAGAGGAACATTCAGTACTTC.

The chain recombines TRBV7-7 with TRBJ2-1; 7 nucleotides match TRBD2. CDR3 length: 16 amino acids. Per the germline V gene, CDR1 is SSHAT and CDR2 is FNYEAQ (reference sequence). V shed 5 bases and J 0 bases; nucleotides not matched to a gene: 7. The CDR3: CASSPGLQSSYNEQFF. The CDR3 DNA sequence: TGTGCCAGCAGCCCGGGACTACAGAGCTCCTACAATGAGCAGTTCTTC.